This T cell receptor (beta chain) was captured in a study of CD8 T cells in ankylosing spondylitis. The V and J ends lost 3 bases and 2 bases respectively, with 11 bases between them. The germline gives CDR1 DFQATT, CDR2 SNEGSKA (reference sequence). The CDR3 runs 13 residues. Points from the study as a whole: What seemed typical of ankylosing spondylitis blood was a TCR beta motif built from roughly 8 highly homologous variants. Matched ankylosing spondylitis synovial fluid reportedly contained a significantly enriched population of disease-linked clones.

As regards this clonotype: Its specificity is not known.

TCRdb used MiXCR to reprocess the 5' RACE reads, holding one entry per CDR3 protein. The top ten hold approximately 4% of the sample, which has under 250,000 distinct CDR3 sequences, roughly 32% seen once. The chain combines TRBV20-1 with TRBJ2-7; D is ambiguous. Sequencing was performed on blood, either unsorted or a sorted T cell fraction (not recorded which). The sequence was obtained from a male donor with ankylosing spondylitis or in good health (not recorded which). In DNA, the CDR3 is TGCAGTGCTAGTGGGTTACGGACCTACGAGCAGTACTTC. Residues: CSASGLRTYEQYF.